This is a list of T cell receptor beta chains from one sample in a study of T cell responses to AZD1222 COVID-19 vaccine. Using immunoSEQ multiplex PCR, the repertoire was profiled, and TCRdb retains in-frame clones only, with some absent. Of tens of thousands of clones listed, 80% to 90% are singletons. The sequences come from peripheral blood, collected 28 days after the second AZD1222 dose. Every receptor here comes from an adult who received the AZD1222 COVID-19 vaccine. Each CDR3 is given with its conserved first and last residue. Fields, in order: J gene, clone size, V gene, D gene, CDR3 protein, CDR3 DNA. The D gene is left open where the match is weak. Only some rows state a clone size, as once, few, many or a class for expanded clones.

J gene: TRBJ1-3; clone size: -; V gene: TRBV12-3/TRBV12-4; D gene: -; CDR3 protein: CTSSFSGNTIYF; CDR3 DNA: TGTACCAGCAGTTTTAGTGGAAACACCATATATTTT
J gene: TRBJ2-1; clone size: -; V gene: TRBV11-2; D gene: -; CDR3 protein: CASSLGAGLDKWSYNEQFF; CDR3 DNA: TGTGCCAGCAGCTTAGGGGCAGGGTTAGATAAATGGTCCTACAATGAGCAGTTCTTC
J gene: TRBJ1-6; clone size: few; V gene: TRBV9; D gene: -; CDR3 protein: CASSVLENSPLHF; CDR3 DNA: TGTGCCAGCAGCGTATTAGAGAATTCACCCCTCCACTTT
J gene: TRBJ1-1; clone size: -; V gene: TRBV19; D gene: -; CDR3 protein: CASSHRKGEAFF; CDR3 DNA: TGTGCCAGTAGCCACAGGAAAGGGGAAGCTTTCTTT
J gene: TRBJ1-5; clone size: once; V gene: TRBV3-1/TRBV3-2; D gene: TRBD1; CDR3 protein: CASSEGQGYNQPQHF; CDR3 DNA: TGTGCCAGCAGCGAGGGACAGGGGTACAATCAGCCCCAGCATTTT
J gene: TRBJ1-2; clone size: -; V gene: TRBV6-5; D gene: -; CDR3 protein: CASSTEYIDSGGYTF; CDR3 DNA: TGTGCCAGCAGTACAGAATACATAGACAGCGGGGGCTACACCTTC
J gene: TRBJ1-5; clone size: -; V gene: TRBV15; D gene: -; CDR3 protein: CATSRSPAGNQPQHF; CDR3 DNA: TGTGCCACCAGCAGATCTCCGGCGGGAAATCAGCCCCAGCATTTT
J gene: TRBJ1-4; clone size: -; V gene: TRBV2; D gene: TRBD1; CDR3 protein: CASSEQGQGQREKLFF; CDR3 DNA: TGTGCCAGCAGTGAACAAGGACAGGGACAACGAGAAAAACTGTTTTTT
J gene: TRBJ2-7; clone size: -; V gene: TRBV7-2; D gene: -; CDR3 protein: CASSLMRHEQYF; CDR3 DNA: TGTGCCAGCAGCTTAATGAGGCACGAGCAGTACTTC
J gene: TRBJ1-2; clone size: -; V gene: TRBV7-9; D gene: -; CDR3 protein: CASTEGSSNYGYTF; CDR3 DNA: TGTGCCAGTACGGAAGGGAGCTCTAACTATGGCTACACCTTC
J gene: TRBJ1-1; clone size: -; V gene: TRBV28; D gene: TRBD1; CDR3 protein: CASSPTGKNTEAFF; CDR3 DNA: TGTGCCAGCAGTCCGACAGGGAAGAACACTGAAGCTTTCTTT
J gene: TRBJ2-5; clone size: -; V gene: TRBV3-1/TRBV3-2; D gene: TRBD2; CDR3 protein: CASSQGSGGALETQYF; CDR3 DNA: TGTGCCAGCAGCCAAGGGAGCGGGGGGGCCTTGGAGACCCAGTACTTC
J gene: TRBJ2-1; clone size: -; V gene: TRBV28; D gene: -; CDR3 protein: CASSSASYIANYNEQFF; CDR3 DNA: TGTGCCAGCAGTTCCGCATCCTATATAGCGAATTACAATGAGCAGTTCTTC
J gene: TRBJ2-3; clone size: -; V gene: TRBV14; D gene: -; CDR3 protein: CASSQEVGDTQYF; CDR3 DNA: TGTGCCAGCAGCCAAGAGGTAGGAGATACGCAGTATTTT
J gene: TRBJ2-1; clone size: -; V gene: TRBV20-1; D gene: -; CDR3 protein: CSADYNEQFF; CDR3 DNA: TGCAGTGCTGACTACAATGAGCAGTTCTTC
J gene: TRBJ1-2; clone size: -; V gene: TRBV18; D gene: TRBD1; CDR3 protein: CASSPVGQGRIGYTF; CDR3 DNA: TGTGCCAGCTCACCAGTAGGACAGGGAAGGATTGGCTACACCTTC
J gene: TRBJ1-4; clone size: -; V gene: TRBV29-1; D gene: TRBD1; CDR3 protein: CSVGDRGQKLFF; CDR3 DNA: TGCAGCGTTGGTGACAGGGGGCAAAAACTGTTTTTT
J gene: TRBJ1-5; clone size: -; V gene: TRBV10-1; D gene: -; CDR3 protein: CASRITDGGGYSNQPQHF; CDR3 DNA: TGCGCCAGCAGGATCACAGACGGAGGCGGCTATAGCAATCAGCCCCAGCATTTT
J gene: TRBJ1-4; clone size: -; V gene: TRBV4-1; D gene: TRBD1; CDR3 protein: CASSQDDRGNEKLFF; CDR3 DNA: TGCGCCAGCAGCCAAGATGACAGGGGAAACGAAAAACTGTTTTTT
J gene: TRBJ2-1; clone size: -; V gene: TRBV5-5; D gene: -; CDR3 protein: CASSLFSGSEQFF; CDR3 DNA: TGTGCCAGCAGCTTGTTCTCTGGAAGTGAGCAGTTCTTC
J gene: TRBJ2-1; clone size: -; V gene: TRBV9; D gene: -; CDR3 protein: CASSDAGTVLFF; CDR3 DNA: TGTGCCAGCAGCGACGCCGGGACGGTTTTGTTCTTC
J gene: TRBJ1-1; clone size: -; V gene: TRBV28; D gene: -; CDR3 protein: CASSWGGRDTEAFF; CDR3 DNA: TGTGCCAGCAGTTGGGGGGGGAGGGACACTGAAGCTTTCTTT
J gene: TRBJ2-7; clone size: few; V gene: TRBV25-1; D gene: TRBD1; CDR3 protein: CASSVAGTGVSYEQYF; CDR3 DNA: TGTGCCAGCAGTGTGGCAGGGACAGGGGTCTCCTACGAGCAGTACTTC
J gene: TRBJ2-1; clone size: few; V gene: TRBV5-4; D gene: TRBD2; CDR3 protein: CASRAGLAGVEQFF; CDR3 DNA: TGTGCCAGTCGCGCGGGACTAGCGGGGGTTGAGCAGTTCTTC
J gene: TRBJ2-2; clone size: once; V gene: TRBV28; D gene: -; CDR3 protein: CASSRGTNTGELFF; CDR3 DNA: TGTGCCAGCAGCCGTGGAACGAACACCGGGGAGCTGTTTTTT
J gene: TRBJ2-3; clone size: -; V gene: TRBV18; D gene: TRBD1; CDR3 protein: CASSLGQGLTDTQYF; CDR3 DNA: TGTGCCAGCTCACTGGGACAGGGGTTGACAGATACGCAGTATTTT
J gene: TRBJ2-5; clone size: -; V gene: TRBV15; D gene: -; CDR3 protein: CATSRVGPGAETQYF; CDR3 DNA: TGTGCCACCAGCAGAGTGGGGCCGGGGGCAGAGACCCAGTACTTC
J gene: TRBJ2-3; clone size: -; V gene: TRBV11-3; D gene: -; CDR3 protein: CASSLGPPTGTQYF; CDR3 DNA: TGTGCCAGCAGCTTAGGCCCCCCCACCGGTACGCAGTATTTT
J gene: TRBJ1-5; clone size: -; V gene: TRBV5-5; D gene: -; CDR3 protein: CASSLGHGNQPQHF; CDR3 DNA: TGTGCCAGCAGCTTAGGACACGGCAATCAGCCCCAGCATTTT
J gene: TRBJ1-4; clone size: -; V gene: TRBV6-5; D gene: TRBD1; CDR3 protein: CASRNTGGGGKLFF; CDR3 DNA: TGTGCCAGCAGAAACACAGGGGGTGGGGGAAAACTGTTTTTT
J gene: TRBJ2-3; clone size: once; V gene: TRBV6-1; D gene: -; CDR3 protein: CASSEYTQYF; CDR3 DNA: TGTGCCAGCAGTGAATATACGCAGTATTTT
J gene: TRBJ2-7; clone size: -; V gene: TRBV7-6; D gene: TRBD2; CDR3 protein: CASSKLAGGPPEQYF; CDR3 DNA: TGTGCCAGCAGCAAACTAGCGGGGGGGCCGCCCGAGCAGTACTTC
J gene: TRBJ2-5; clone size: -; V gene: TRBV3-1/TRBV3-2; D gene: TRBD1; CDR3 protein: CASSPRDRVKTQYF; CDR3 DNA: TGTGCCAGCAGCCCTCGGGACAGGGTAAAGACCCAGTACTTC
J gene: TRBJ2-1; clone size: -; V gene: TRBV11-3; D gene: TRBD2; CDR3 protein: CASSLDSMAGGPHNEQFF; CDR3 DNA: TGTGCCAGCAGCTTAGATAGTATGGCGGGGGGGCCGCACAATGAGCAGTTCTTC
J gene: TRBJ1-6; clone size: -; V gene: TRBV6-5; D gene: TRBD1; CDR3 protein: CASSSGTVYNSPLHF; CDR3 DNA: TGTGCCAGCAGCTCCGGGACAGTCTATAATTCACCCCTCCACTTT
J gene: TRBJ2-6; clone size: -; V gene: TRBV10-3; D gene: -; CDR3 protein: CAISGQAYSGANVLTF; CDR3 DNA: TGTGCCATCAGTGGACAGGCCTACTCTGGGGCCAACGTCCTGACTTTC
J gene: TRBJ2-3; clone size: few; V gene: TRBV5-1; D gene: -; CDR3 protein: CASSLESRLEGTDTQYF; CDR3 DNA: TGCGCCAGCAGCTTGGAGTCGAGACTAGAAGGCACAGATACGCAGTATTTT
J gene: TRBJ2-1; clone size: -; V gene: TRBV7-2; D gene: -; CDR3 protein: CASSFNRDNEQFF; CDR3 DNA: TGTGCCAGCAGCTTTAACAGAGACAATGAGCAGTTCTTC
J gene: TRBJ1-5; clone size: -; V gene: TRBV10-2; D gene: -; CDR3 protein: CASSELQRSNQPQHF; CDR3 DNA: TGCGCCAGCAGTGAATTACAGCGTAGCAATCAGCCCCAGCATTTT
J gene: TRBJ2-3; clone size: -; V gene: TRBV9; D gene: -; CDR3 protein: CASSVGQRGTQYF; CDR3 DNA: TGTGCCAGCAGCGTAGGTCAGAGGGGCACGCAGTATTTT
J gene: TRBJ2-7; clone size: -; V gene: TRBV28; D gene: -; CDR3 protein: CASSLHGGQYYEQYF; CDR3 DNA: TGTGCCAGCAGTTTGCACGGGGGGCAGTACTACGAGCAGTACTTC
J gene: TRBJ1-1; clone size: -; V gene: TRBV2; D gene: TRBD1; CDR3 protein: CASSQDRGTEAFF; CDR3 DNA: TGTGCCAGCAGTCAGGACAGGGGGACTGAAGCTTTCTTT
J gene: TRBJ1-5; clone size: -; V gene: TRBV2; D gene: -; CDR3 protein: CASSEDQGFQPQHF; CDR3 DNA: TGTGCCAGCAGTGAAGATCAGGGGTTTCAGCCCCAGCATTTT
J gene: TRBJ2-2; clone size: -; V gene: TRBV5-5; D gene: -; CDR3 protein: CASSLGAVAGELFF; CDR3 DNA: TGTGCCAGCAGCTTGGGTGCGGTAGCCGGGGAGCTGTTTTTT
J gene: TRBJ1-5; clone size: -; V gene: TRBV27; D gene: -; CDR3 protein: CASSLPGSHQPQHF; CDR3 DNA: TGTGCCAGCAGTCTCCCGGGTTCCCATCAGCCCCAGCATTTT
J gene: TRBJ2-1; clone size: once; V gene: TRBV6-4; D gene: TRBD2; CDR3 protein: CASSDSAAGEVGEQFF; CDR3 DNA: TGTGCCAGCAGTGACTCGGCGGCGGGGGAGGTAGGGGAGCAGTTCTTC
J gene: TRBJ1-6; clone size: -; V gene: TRBV7-8; D gene: -; CDR3 protein: CASSLEVWGRNSPLHF; CDR3 DNA: TGTGCCAGCAGCTTAGAGGTATGGGGCCGGAATTCACCCCTCCACTTT
J gene: TRBJ2-7; clone size: -; V gene: TRBV19; D gene: -; CDR3 protein: CASSINWQDYEQYF; CDR3 DNA: TGTGCCAGTAGTATAAACTGGCAGGACTACGAGCAGTACTTC
J gene: TRBJ2-3; clone size: once; V gene: TRBV6-4; D gene: TRBD2; CDR3 protein: CASSLAGGLGTDTQYF; CDR3 DNA: TGTGCCAGCAGCCTAGCGGGGGGGCTTGGCACAGATACGCAGTATTTT
J gene: TRBJ1-5; clone size: -; V gene: TRBV3-1/TRBV3-2; D gene: -; CDR3 protein: CASSQVGNQPQHF; CDR3 DNA: TGTGCCAGCAGCCAAGTGGGCAATCAGCCCCAGCATTTT
J gene: TRBJ2-7; clone size: once; V gene: TRBV4-1; D gene: -; CDR3 protein: CASSQQGRSNEQYF; CDR3 DNA: TGCGCCAGCAGCCAACAGGGACGGTCCAACGAGCAGTACTTC
J gene: TRBJ2-1; clone size: -; V gene: TRBV9; D gene: TRBD2; CDR3 protein: CASSVDWLAGDNEQFF; CDR3 DNA: TGTGCCAGCAGCGTAGATTGGCTAGCGGGGGACAATGAGCAGTTCTTC
J gene: TRBJ1-2; clone size: once; V gene: TRBV7-9; D gene: TRBD1; CDR3 protein: CAGEIDRDPGYTF; CDR3 DNA: TGTGCCGGGGAAATCGACAGGGATCCTGGCTACACCTTC
J gene: TRBJ2-5; clone size: once; V gene: TRBV10-3; D gene: -; CDR3 protein: CAISRGTNQETQYF; CDR3 DNA: TGTGCCATCAGTAGAGGGACAAACCAAGAGACCCAGTACTTC
J gene: TRBJ2-5; clone size: -; V gene: TRBV4-2; D gene: TRBD2; CDR3 protein: CASSQAMTSDQETQYF; CDR3 DNA: TGTGCCAGCAGCCAAGCCATGACTAGCGATCAAGAGACCCAGTACTTC
J gene: TRBJ2-3; clone size: -; V gene: TRBV15; D gene: TRBD2; CDR3 protein: CATSPGTTTLRTDTQYF; CDR3 DNA: TGTGCCACCAGCCCTGGGACTACCACCCTACGCACAGATACGCAGTATTTT
J gene: TRBJ1-5; clone size: -; V gene: TRBV10-3; D gene: TRBD1; CDR3 protein: CATQDRVDDQPQHF; CDR3 DNA: TGTGCCACTCAGGACAGGGTTGATGATCAGCCCCAGCATTTT